The text below deals with one T cell receptor (beta chain). These data originate in a study of blood T cell repertoires in COVID-19. The wider study: Researchers got acute and convalescent COVID-19 samples from the United States, Italy and Spain. PBMCs, B-cell-depleted T cells, or T cells were the source of the cDNA or gDNA that made up the material.

Source study methods: Using reference gene primer amplification, nucleated cell counts were estimated. Using immunoSEQ multiplex PCR, the repertoire was profiled, and TCRdb retains in-frame clones only, with some absent. V and J calls and clone size are given by that table; D and trimming were obtained from the DNA. This table has fewer than 120,000 clones, around 82% appearing once. The germline V gene encodes CDR1 KGHSH and CDR2 LQKENI. V was cut by 4 bases and J by 2 bases, with 29 bases left in between. The CDR3 extends over 20 amino acids. The chain employs TRBV18 and TRBJ1-2, with D possibly matching TRBD1 (6 bases). The TCR comes from a woman aged 60-75 years with acute or convalescent COVID-19. Sequenced material: peripheral blood. For the CDR3, the DNA is TGTGCCAGCTCACGACAGGCTTTAGTTGGACTGGGATCTAGAAACTATGGCTACACCTTC. This encodes CASSRQALVGLGSRNYGYTF.